This entry describes one T cell receptor beta chain. This entry comes from a study of blood T cell repertoires in COVID-19. Whole-study context: The analysed material was cDNA or gDNA that came from T cells, B-cell-depleted T cells, or PBMCs.

Libraries were prepared by immunoSEQ multiplex PCR; TCRdb keeps only in-frame clonotypes and omits some of them. Among some 150,000 clones, about 91% were seen once, and the ten largest hold more than 0.75%. Germline CDR1 reads SGHRS; CDR2 reads YFSETQ. V dropped 3 bases and J dropped 5; count of bases not matched to a gene: 13. The CDR3 extends over 17 amino acids. This TCR was sampled from a woman aged 18-29 years who had recovered from COVID-19. The chain joins TRBV5-1 to TRBJ2-1; 8 bases agree with TRBD2. Sequenced input: PBMCs or T cells enriched from blood (not recorded which). CDR3 loop: CASSSIKRESFDNEQFF. The CDR3 nucleotides read TGCGCCAGCAGCTCGATTAAGCGGGAGAGTTTCGACAATGAGCAGTTCTTC.